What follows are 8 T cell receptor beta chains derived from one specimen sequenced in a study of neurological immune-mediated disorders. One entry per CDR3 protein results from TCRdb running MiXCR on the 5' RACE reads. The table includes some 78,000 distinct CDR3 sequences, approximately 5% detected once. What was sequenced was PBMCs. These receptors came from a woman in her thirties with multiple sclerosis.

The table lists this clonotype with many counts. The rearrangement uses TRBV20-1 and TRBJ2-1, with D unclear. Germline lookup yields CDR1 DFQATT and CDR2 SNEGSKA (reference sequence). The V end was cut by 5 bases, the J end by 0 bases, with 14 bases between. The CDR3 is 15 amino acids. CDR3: CSASLDPSSYNEQFF. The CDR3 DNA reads TGCAGTGCTTCCCTCGACCCGAGCTCCTACAATGAGCAGTTCTTC.

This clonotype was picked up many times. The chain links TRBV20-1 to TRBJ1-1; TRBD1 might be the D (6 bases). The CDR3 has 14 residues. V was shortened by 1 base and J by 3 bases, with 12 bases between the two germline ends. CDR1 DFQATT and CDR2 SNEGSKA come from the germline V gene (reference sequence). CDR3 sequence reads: CSARAPHRDTEAFF. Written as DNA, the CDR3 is TGCAGTGCTAGAGCCCCCCACAGGGACACTGAAGCTTTCTTT.

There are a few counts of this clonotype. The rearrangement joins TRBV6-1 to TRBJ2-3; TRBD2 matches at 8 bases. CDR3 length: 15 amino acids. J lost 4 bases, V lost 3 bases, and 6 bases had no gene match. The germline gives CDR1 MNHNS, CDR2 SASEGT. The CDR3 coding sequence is TGTGCCAGCAGTGACATAGCGGGATGGGCAGATACGCAGTATTTT. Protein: CASSDIAGWADTQYF.

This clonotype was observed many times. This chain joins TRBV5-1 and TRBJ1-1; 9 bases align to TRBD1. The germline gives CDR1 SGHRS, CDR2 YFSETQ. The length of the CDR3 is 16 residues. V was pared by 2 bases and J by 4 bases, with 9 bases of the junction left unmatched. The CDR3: CASSLTGTGSTTEAFF. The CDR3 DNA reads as TGCGCCAGCAGCTTAACCGGGACAGGGAGTACCACTGAAGCTTTCTTT.

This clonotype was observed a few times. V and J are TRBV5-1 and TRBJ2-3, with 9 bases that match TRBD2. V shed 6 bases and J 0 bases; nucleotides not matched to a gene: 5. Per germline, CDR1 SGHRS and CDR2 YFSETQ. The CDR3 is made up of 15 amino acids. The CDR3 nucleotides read TGCGCCAGCACGATTCTAGCGGGGAGCACAGATACGCAGTATTTT. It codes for CASTILAGSTDTQYF.

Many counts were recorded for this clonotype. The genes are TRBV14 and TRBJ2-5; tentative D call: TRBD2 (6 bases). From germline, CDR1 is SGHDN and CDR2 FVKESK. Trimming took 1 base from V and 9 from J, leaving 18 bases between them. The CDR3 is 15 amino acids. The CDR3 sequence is CASSQVTGSWEAQYF. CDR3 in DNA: TGTGCCAGCAGCCAAGTCACCGGTAGCTGGGAGGCCCAGTACTTC.

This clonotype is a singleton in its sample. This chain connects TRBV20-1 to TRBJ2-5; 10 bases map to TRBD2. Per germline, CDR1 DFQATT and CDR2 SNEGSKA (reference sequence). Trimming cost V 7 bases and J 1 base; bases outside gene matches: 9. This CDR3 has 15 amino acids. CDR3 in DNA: TGCAGTGGGGCCCCGGCTAGCGGGGGCCAAGAGACCCAGTACTTC. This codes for CSGAPASGGQETQYF.

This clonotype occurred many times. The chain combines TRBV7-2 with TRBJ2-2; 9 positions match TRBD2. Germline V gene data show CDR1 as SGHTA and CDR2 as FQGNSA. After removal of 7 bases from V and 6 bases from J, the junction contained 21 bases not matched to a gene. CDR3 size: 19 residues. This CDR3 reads CASILKGQRGALVSGELFF. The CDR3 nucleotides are TGTGCCAGCATCCTCAAGGGACAGCGGGGGGCCCTCGTTTCCGGGGAGCTGTTTTTT. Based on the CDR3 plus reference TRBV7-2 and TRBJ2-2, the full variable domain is GAGVSQSPSNKVTEKGKDVELRCDPISGHTALYWYRQSLGQGLEFLIYFQGNSAPDKSGLPSDRFSAERTGGSVSTLTIQRTQQEDSAVYLCASILKGQRGALVSGELFFGEGSRLTVL.